The clone carrying this T cell receptor beta chain was recorded only once. Antigen: not known. The sample is drawn from a study of regulatory T cells in long-lasting Graves disease. This sample's time point: newly diagnosed GD, antithyroid drugs for less than 3 months. PBMC-derived RNA was used for the TCR library. Study-level points and caveats: Sampling was limited to peripheral blood rather than thyroid tissue.

CDR1 MDHEN and CDR2 SYDVKM come from the germline V gene. The trim removed 6 bases at V and 7 bases at J, leaving 12 bases unmatched. This CDR3 is built from 15 residues. For TCR beta, libraries came from iRepertoire HTBI primers and Arm-PCR of CDR3 regions. TCRdb fed the multiplex PCR reads into MiXCR, producing one record per CDR3 protein. The sample has 400,000 to 550,000 distinct CDR3 sequences, over 15% seen once. A further study also used this sample, focusing on T cells in Graves' hyperthyroidism and ophthalmopathy.

V usage is TRBV28 and J usage is TRBJ2-1; 7 bases line up with TRBD1. This sequence was found in a woman aged 25 to 39 with Graves disease. Sequenced here: peripheral blood mononuclear cells (PBMCs), sampled at new diagnosis, from a patient treated with antithyroid drugs. CDR3 region: CASSLAAGGQNEQFF. The CDR3 DNA reads TGTGCCAGCAGCTTGGCGGCAGGGGGTCAGAATGAGCAGTTCTTC.